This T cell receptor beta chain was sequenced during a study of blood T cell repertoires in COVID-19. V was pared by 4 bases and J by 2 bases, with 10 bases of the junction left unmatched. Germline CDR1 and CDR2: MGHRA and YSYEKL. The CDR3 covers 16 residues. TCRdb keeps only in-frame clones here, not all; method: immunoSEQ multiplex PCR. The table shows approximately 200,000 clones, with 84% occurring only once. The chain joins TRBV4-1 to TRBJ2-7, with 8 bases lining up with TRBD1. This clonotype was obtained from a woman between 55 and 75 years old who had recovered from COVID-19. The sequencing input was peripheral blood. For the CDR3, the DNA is TGCGCCAGCAGCCCTGCGGGAAGGGGACAGGCCTACGAGCAGTACTTC. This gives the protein CASSPAGRGQAYEQYF.